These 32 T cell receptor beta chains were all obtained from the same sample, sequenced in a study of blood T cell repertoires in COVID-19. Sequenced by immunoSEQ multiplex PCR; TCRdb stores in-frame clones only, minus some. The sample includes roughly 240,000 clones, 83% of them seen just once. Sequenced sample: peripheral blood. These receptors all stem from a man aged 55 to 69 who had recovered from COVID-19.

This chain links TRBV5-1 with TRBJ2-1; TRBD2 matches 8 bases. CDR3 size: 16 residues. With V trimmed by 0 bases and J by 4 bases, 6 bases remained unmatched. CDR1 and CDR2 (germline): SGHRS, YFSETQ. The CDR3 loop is CASSLGSGGSYNEQFF. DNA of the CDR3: TGCGCCAGCAGCTTGGGAAGCGGGGGCTCATACAATGAGCAGTTCTTC.

The CDR3 DNA reads TGTGCCAGCAGCGTGGGGGACAGGGGACGTACCGGGGAGCTGTTTTTT. It codes for CASSVGDRGRTGELFF. The rearrangement joins TRBV9 to TRBJ2-2; 10 nucleotides match TRBD1. Germline V gives CDR1 SGDLS, CDR2 YYNGEE. The V segment lost 2 bases and the J segment 5 bases; nucleotides outside the gene matches: 6. This CDR3 comprises 16 residues.

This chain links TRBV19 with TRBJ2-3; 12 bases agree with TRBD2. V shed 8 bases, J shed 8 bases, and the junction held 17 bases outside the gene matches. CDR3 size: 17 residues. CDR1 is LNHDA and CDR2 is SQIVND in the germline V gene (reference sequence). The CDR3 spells CASSGGQTSGSGGTQYF. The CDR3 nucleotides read TGTGCCAGTTCCGGGGGGCAGACTAGCGGGAGTGGAGGTACGCAGTATTTT.

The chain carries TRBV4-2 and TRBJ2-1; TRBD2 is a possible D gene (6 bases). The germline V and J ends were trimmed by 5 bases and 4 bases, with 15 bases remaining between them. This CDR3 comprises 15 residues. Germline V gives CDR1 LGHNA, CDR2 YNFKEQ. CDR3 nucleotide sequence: TGTGCCAGCAGCGGACGTTCTAGCGAATACAATGAGCAGTTCTTC. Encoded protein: CASSGRSSEYNEQFF.

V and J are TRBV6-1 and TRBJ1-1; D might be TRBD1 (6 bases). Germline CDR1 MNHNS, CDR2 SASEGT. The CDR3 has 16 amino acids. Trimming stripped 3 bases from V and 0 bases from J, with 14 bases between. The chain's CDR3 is CASSEEGGGLNTEAFF. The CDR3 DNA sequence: TGTGCCAGCAGTGAGGAAGGTGGGGGCTTGAACACTGAAGCTTTCTTT.

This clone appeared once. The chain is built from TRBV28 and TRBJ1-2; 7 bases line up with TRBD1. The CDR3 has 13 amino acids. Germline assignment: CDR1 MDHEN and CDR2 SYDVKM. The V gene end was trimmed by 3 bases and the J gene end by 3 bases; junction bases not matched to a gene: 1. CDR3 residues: CASSFTGDYGYTF. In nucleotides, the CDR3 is TGTGCCAGCAGTTTCACAGGGGACTATGGCTACACCTTC.

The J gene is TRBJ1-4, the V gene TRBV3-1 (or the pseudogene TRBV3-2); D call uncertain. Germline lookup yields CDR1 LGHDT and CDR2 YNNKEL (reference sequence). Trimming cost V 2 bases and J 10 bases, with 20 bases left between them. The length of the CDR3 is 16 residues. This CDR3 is CASSQRVGGPHGKLFF. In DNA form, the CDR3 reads TGTGCCAGCAGCCAAAGGGTCGGAGGCCCCCACGGAAAACTGTTTTTT.

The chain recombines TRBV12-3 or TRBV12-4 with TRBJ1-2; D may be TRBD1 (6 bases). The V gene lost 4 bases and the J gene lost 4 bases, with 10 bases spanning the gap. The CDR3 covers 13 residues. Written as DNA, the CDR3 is TGTGCCAGCAGTTCAACAGGGCCCTATGGCTACACCTTC. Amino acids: CASSSTGPYGYTF.

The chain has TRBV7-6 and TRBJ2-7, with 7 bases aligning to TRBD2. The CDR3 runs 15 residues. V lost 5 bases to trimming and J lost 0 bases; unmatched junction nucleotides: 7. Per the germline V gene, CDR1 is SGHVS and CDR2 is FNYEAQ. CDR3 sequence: CASSPGAGNSYEQYF. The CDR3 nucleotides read TGTGCCAGCAGCCCAGGAGCGGGGAACTCCTACGAGCAGTACTTC.

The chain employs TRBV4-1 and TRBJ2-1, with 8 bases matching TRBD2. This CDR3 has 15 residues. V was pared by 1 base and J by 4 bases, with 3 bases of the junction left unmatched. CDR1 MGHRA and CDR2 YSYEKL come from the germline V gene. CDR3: CASSQGLALYNEQFF. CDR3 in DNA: TGCGCCAGCAGCCAAGGACTAGCGTTATACAATGAGCAGTTCTTC.

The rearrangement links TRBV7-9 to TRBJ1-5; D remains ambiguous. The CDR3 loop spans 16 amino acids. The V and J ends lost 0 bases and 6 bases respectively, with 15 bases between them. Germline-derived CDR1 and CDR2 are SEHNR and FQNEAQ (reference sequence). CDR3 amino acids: CASSLAEGVSGQPQHF. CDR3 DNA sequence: TGTGCCAGCAGCTTAGCGGAGGGAGTATCAGGTCAGCCCCAGCATTTT.

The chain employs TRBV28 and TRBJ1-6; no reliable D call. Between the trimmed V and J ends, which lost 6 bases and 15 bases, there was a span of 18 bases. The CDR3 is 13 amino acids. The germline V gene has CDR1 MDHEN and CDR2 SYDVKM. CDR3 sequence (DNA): TGTGCCAGCAGCCCCTTCGACGGACTAAACCTCCACTTT. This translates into CASSPFDGLNLHF.

The CDR3 region has the DNA TGTGCCAGCGGAAGCGGGGCAGGGGTGGCCGAGCAGTACTTC. Translating it yields CASGSGAGVAEQYF. The chain recombines TRBV6-6 with TRBJ2-7; a weak D match, TRBD2 (7 bases). Between the trimmed V and J ends, which lost 8 bases and 6 bases, there was a span of 20 bases. The CDR3 consists of 14 residues. The V gene's germline CDR1 is MNHNY and CDR2 SVGAGI (reference sequence).

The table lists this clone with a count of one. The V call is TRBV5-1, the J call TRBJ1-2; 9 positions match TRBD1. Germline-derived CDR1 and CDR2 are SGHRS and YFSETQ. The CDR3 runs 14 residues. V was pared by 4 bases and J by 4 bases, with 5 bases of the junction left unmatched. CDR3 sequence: CASSETDRGYGYTF. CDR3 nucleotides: TGCGCCAGCAGCGAAACGGACAGGGGCTATGGCTACACCTTC.

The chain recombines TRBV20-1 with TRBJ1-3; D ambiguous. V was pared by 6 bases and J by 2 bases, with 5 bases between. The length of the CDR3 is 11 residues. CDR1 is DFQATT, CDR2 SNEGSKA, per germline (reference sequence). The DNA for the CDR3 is TGCAGTGCGCAGACTGGAAACACCATATATTTT. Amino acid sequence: CSAQTGNTIYF.

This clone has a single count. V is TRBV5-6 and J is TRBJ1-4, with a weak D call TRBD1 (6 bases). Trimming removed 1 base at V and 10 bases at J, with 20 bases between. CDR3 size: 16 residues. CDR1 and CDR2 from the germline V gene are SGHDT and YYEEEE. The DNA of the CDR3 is TGTGCCAGCAGCTTGCGGAATACAGGGAGTTCCTTAAAACTGTTTTTT. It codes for CASSLRNTGSSLKLFF.

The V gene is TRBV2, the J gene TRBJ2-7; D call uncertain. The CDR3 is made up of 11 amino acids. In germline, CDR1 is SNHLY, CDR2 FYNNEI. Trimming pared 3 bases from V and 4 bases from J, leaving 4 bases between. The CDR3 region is CASSEEYEQYF. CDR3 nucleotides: TGTGCCAGCAGTGAGGAGTACGAGCAGTACTTC.

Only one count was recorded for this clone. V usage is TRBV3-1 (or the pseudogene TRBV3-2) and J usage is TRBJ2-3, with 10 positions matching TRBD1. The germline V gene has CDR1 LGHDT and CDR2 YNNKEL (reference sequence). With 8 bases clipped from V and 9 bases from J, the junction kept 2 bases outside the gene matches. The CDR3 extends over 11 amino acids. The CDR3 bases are TGTGCCAGCGGACAGGGGGAGACGCAGTATTTT. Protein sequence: CASGQGETQYF.

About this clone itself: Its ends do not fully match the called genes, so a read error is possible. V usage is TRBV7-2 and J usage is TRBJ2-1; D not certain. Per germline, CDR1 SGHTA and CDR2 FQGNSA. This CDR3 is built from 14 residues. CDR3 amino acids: CASSANTPFAEPVF. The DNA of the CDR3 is TGTGCCAGCAGCGCAAACACCCCATTTGCAGAACCAGTCTTC.

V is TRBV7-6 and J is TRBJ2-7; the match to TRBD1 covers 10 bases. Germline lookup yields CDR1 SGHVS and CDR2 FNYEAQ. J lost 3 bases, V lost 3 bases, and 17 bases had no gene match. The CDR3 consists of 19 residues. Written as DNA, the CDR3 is TGTGCCAGCAGCTTTAGCGTGGGGGGGTTCGGGACAGGGGTCTACGAGCAGTACTTC. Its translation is CASSFSVGGFGTGVYEQYF.

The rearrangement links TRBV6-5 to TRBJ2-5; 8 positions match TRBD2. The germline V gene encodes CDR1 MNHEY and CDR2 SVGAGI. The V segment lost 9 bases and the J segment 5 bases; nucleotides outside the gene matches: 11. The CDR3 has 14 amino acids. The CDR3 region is CASNAGGRWETQYF. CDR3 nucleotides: TGTGCCAGTAATGCGGGGGGCCGCTGGGAGACCCAGTACTTC.

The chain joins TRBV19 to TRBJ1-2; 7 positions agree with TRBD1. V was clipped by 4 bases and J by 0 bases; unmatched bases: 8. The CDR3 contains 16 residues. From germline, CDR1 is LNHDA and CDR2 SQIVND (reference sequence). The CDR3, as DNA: TGTGCCAGTAGTACGACAGGGTCGGGGGCTAACTATGGCTACACCTTC. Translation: CASSTTGSGANYGYTF.

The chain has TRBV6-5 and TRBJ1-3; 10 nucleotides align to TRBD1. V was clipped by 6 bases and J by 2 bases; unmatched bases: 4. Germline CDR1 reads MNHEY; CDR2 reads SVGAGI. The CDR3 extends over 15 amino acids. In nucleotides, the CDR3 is TGTGCCAGCAGAGGAGGACAGGGGGCTGGAAACACCATATATTTT. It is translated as CASRGGQGAGNTIYF.

The CDR3 sequence: CAWSNDRVGQPQHF. As DNA, the CDR3 is TGTGCCTGGAGTAACGACAGGGTTGGCCAGCCCCAGCATTTT. V gene TRBV30 combines with J gene TRBJ1-5, with 7 bases aligning to TRBD1. This CDR3 is 14 amino acids long. The trim removed 2 bases at V and 7 bases at J, leaving 8 bases unmatched. Germline values: CDR1 GTSNPN, CDR2 SVGIG (reference sequence).

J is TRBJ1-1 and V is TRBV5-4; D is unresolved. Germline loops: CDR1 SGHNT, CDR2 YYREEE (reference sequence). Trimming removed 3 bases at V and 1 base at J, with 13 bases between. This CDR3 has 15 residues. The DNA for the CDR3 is TGTGCCAGCAGCTCCCGGGGAGGCTCGAACACTGAAGCTTTCTTT. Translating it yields CASSSRGGSNTEAFF.

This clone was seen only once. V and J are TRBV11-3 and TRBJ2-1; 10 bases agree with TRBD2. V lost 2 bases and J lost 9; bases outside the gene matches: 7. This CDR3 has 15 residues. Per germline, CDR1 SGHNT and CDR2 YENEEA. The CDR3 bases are TGTGCCAGCAGCTTATCCAGCGGGAGGGCGCGTGAGCAGTTCTTC. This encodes CASSLSSGRAREQFF.

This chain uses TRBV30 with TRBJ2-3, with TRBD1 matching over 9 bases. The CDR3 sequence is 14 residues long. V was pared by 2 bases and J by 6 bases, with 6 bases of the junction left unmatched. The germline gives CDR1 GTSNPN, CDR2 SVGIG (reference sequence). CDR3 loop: CAWSSGQGSDTQYF. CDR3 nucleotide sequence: TGTGCCTGGAGTTCCGGACAGGGGTCGGATACGCAGTATTTT. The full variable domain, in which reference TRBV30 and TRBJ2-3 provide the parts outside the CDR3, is SQTIHQWPATLVQPVGSPLSLECTVEGTSNPNLYWYRQAAGRGLQLLFYSVGIGQISSEVPQNLSASRPQDRQFILSSKKLLLSDSGFYLCAWSSGQGSDTQYFGPGTRLTVL.

For the CDR3, the DNA is TGTGCCAGCAAAAGAGGACAGGGATGGAATGAGCAGTTCTTC. Amino acids: CASKRGQGWNEQFF. The chain has TRBV19 and TRBJ2-1; 8 bases line up with TRBD1. Germline lookup yields CDR1 LNHDA and CDR2 SQIVND (reference sequence). The V gene end was trimmed by 9 bases and the J gene end by 7 bases; junction bases not matched to a gene: 11. The CDR3 has 14 residues. Full variable domain (outside the CDR3, taken from reference TRBV19 and TRBJ2-1): DGGITQSPKYLFRKEGQNVTLSCEQNLNHDAMYWYRQDPGQGLRLIYYSQIVNDFQKGDIAEGYSVSREKKESFPLTVTSAQKNPTAFYLCASKRGQGWNEQFFGPGTRLTVL.

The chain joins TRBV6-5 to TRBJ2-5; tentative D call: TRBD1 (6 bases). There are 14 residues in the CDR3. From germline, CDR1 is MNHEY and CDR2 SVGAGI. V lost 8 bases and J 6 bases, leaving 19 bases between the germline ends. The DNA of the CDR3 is TGTGCCAGCTCCCTGGGTGGGGGCAGGCAGACCCAGTACTTC. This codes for CASSLGGGRQTQYF.

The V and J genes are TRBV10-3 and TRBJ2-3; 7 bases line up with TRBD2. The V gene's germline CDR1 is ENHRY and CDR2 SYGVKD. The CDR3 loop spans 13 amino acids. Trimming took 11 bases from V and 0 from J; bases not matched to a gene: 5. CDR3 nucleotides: TGTGCCGGACGGGGGGAGAGCACAGATACGCAGTATTTT. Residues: CAGRGESTDTQYF.

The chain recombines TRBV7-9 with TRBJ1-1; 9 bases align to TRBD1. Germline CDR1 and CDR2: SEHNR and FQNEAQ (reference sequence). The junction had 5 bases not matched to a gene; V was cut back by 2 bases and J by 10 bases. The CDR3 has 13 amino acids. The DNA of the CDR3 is TGTGCCAGCAGCTTAACACAGGGGGCCCCAGCTTTCTTT. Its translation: CASSLTQGAPAFF.

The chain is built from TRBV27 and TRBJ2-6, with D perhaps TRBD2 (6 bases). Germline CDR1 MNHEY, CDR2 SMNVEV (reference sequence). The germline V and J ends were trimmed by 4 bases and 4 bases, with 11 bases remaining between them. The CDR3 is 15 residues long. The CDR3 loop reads CASSSAGSGANVLTF. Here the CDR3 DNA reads TGTGCCAGCAGTTCGGCGGGGTCCGGGGCCAACGTCCTGACTTTC. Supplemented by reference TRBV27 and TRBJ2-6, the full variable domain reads EAQVTQNPRYLITVTGKKLTVTCSQNMNHEYMSWYRQDPGLGLRQIYYSMNVEVTDKGDVPEGYKVSRKEKRNFPLILESPSPNQTSLYFCASSSAGSGANVLTFGAGSRLTVL.